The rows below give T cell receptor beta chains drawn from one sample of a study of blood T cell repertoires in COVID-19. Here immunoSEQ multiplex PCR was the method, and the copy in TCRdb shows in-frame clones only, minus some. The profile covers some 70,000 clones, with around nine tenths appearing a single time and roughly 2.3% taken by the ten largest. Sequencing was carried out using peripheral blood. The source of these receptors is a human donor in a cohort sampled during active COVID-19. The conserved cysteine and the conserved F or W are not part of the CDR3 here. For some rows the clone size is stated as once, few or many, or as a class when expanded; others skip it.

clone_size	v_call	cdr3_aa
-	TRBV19	ASRMDRVDPYEQY
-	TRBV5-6	ASSLRRAWEQY
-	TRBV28	ASSFRYRGNSPLH
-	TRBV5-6	ASSAQGSNYGYT
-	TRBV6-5	ASSFTPGQRNYEQY
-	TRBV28	ASSIEYGYT
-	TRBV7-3	ASSRDRSTDTQY
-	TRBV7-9	ASSYPGQGYEQY
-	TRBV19	ASSITSDLNTGELF
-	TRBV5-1	ASSPQGWNEQF
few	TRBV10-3	ATYIGQGNTEAF
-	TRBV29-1	SVALQGLETQY
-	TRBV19	ASSILAGGIAEQF
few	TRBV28	ASSLAGDNYGYT
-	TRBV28	ASSPTSIKTEQY
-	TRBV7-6	ASSSGPPGQGSYEQY
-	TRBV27	ASSEIASVSWNEKLF
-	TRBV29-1	SVSSGTGLANYGYT
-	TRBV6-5	ASSPGYEYNEQF
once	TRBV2	ASDPTQGETQY
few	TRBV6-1	ASSAVTGGRGTEAF
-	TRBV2	ASNDRTRTYEQY
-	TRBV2	ASSEAAFAYEQY
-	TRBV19	ASSTGLASYNEQF
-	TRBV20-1	SASWGGNQPQH
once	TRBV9	ASSSGRRETQY
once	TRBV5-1	ASSLVPSGTSGYNEQF
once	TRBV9	ASSVGTGFNQPQH
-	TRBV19	ASSKGQGFMNTEAF
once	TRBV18	ASSPLQGLDTEAF
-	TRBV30	AWSQLQGAKVGYT
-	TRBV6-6	ASSSQGARNEQY
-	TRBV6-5	ASSYTGQVNTEAF
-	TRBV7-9	ASSGGQLPYEQY
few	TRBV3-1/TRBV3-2	ASSPRDRGNTGELF
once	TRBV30	AWSVPGGLDIQY
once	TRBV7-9	ASSHRDSPYGYT
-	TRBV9	ASSDPGTGKHSYEQY
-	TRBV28	ASHNGRAEYSYEQY
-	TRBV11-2	ASSLDRRVAGVNEQF
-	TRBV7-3	ASSGTSYNEQF
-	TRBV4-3	ASSQGLAGADEQF